This T cell receptor (beta chain) was captured in a study of spatial heterogeneity in lung cancer. Overall study context: There were consistently more beta-chain sequences detected than alpha-chain sequences. Findings of the study overall: Whereas they appeared in blood less at follow-up, ubiquitous expanded tumor TCRs appeared there more at resection.

CDR1 and CDR2 from the germline V gene are DFQATT and SNEGSKA (reference sequence). The CDR3 is made up of 16 amino acids. J lost 4 bases, V lost 0 bases, and 11 bases had no gene match. Time point here: sample taken at primary tumor resection. Whole RNA, isolated from tumor, nontumor lung or frozen PBMC, was sequenced without prior sorting. Samples were obtained from approximately 76 donors, all untreated early-stage non-small cell lung cancer patients. In its sample, this clonotype was seen a few times. Antigen unknown. The library protocol tagged each TCR cDNA with a unique molecular identifier. TCRdb reprocessed the 5' RACE reads via MiXCR and lists one record per CDR3 protein. The sample lists about 92,000 distinct CDR3 sequences; about 12% were seen once.

The material sequenced was PBMCs, taken at surgery. The V call is TRBV20-1, the J call TRBJ2-5; 7 positions match TRBD2. This receptor was taken from a male donor with early-stage non-small cell lung cancer. In nucleotides, the CDR3 is TGCAGTGCTAGAGACAAGCCCAGACTAGCCCGAGAGACCCAGTACTTC. Protein: CSARDKPRLARETQYF.